These 24 T cell receptor beta chains were sequenced from one sample in a study of T cell responses to AZD1222 COVID-19 vaccine. Repertoires were generated with immunoSEQ multiplex PCR, while TCRdb's copy carries only in-frame clones and drops some. This table has 95,000 to 150,000 clones, around 91% appearing once. The sample here was peripheral blood, taken on day 0 of MenACWY control vaccination. The receptors come from an adult in good health.

The CDR3 reads CASSYSRGGRAYNEQFF. The CDR3, as DNA: TGTGCCAGCAGTTACTCACGGGGCGGGAGGGCTTACAATGAGCAGTTCTTC. V is TRBV6-2 or TRBV6-3 and J is TRBJ2-1; 9 nucleotides align to TRBD2. This CDR3 spans 17 amino acids. The ends lost 0 bases at V and 4 bases at J; junction bases unmatched: 7. Germline CDR1 MNHEY, CDR2 SVGEGT.

The chain links TRBV6-6 to TRBJ1-5; 7 bases are a match to TRBD1. The CDR3 spans 16 residues. V was clipped by 5 bases and J by 3 bases; unmatched bases: 10. Germline CDR1 and CDR2: MNHNY and SVGAGI (reference sequence). As DNA, the CDR3 is TGTGCCAGCAGTCGACAGGGCGGGAATCCCAATCAGCCCCAGCATTTT. It translates to CASSRQGGNPNQPQHF.

This rearrangement joins TRBV5-3 to TRBJ1-3, with D unresolved. TRBV5-3 is recorded as an ORF, its role being uncertain. The germline V and J ends were trimmed by 4 bases and 4 bases, with 9 bases remaining between them. The CDR3 length is 13 residues. The CDR3 DNA sequence: TGTGCCAGAAGCCGTCATATGGGAAACACCATATATTTT. Its protein is CARSRHMGNTIYF.

The rearrangement uses TRBV18 and TRBJ2-7; weak D call: TRBD2 (7 bases). The CDR3 runs 16 residues. Germline loops: CDR1 KGHSH, CDR2 LQKENI. V dropped 6 bases and J dropped 4 bases, with 22 bases sitting between them. The CDR3 region has the DNA TGTGCCAGCTCTCCGTCACTGGGGGGGGGCGATTACGAGCAGTACTTC. It encodes CASSPSLGGGDYEQYF.

The chain is built from TRBV3-1 (or the pseudogene TRBV3-2) and TRBJ1-1, with unresolved D. Germline-derived CDR1 and CDR2 are LGHDT and YNNKEL (reference sequence). The CDR3 sequence is 14 residues long. Trimming took 4 bases from V and 1 from J, leaving 10 bases between them. The CDR3: CASSPLFKNTEAFF. For the CDR3, the DNA is TGTGCCAGCAGCCCCCTGTTCAAGAACACTGAAGCTTTCTTT.

On this clone: The sample carries other DNA sequences with the same CDR3. This sequence joins TRBV10-2 and TRBJ1-5; D is unresolved. Germline V gives CDR1 WSHSY, CDR2 SAAADI. The length of the CDR3 is 13 residues. Trimming left V 3 bases short and J 4 bases short, with 7 bases between. CDR3: CASSDSSNQPQHF. As DNA, the CDR3 is TGCGCCAGCAGTGACAGTTCTAATCAGCCCCAGCATTTT.

The rearrangement joins TRBV27 to TRBJ1-1; 7 bases are shared with TRBD1. Germline CDR1 MNHEY, CDR2 SMNVEV (reference sequence). This CDR3 contains 16 residues. The J segment lost 8 bases and the V segment lost 2 bases, leaving 14 bases of the junction unmatched. The CDR3 DNA is TGTGCCAGCAGTTTAAGCCAGAGGGACAGTTTGCCCGAAGCTTTCTTT. It is translated as CASSLSQRDSLPEAFF.

This clone came up many times. The CDR3 region is CASSQYASGGAETQYF. CDR3 bases: TGTGCCAGCAGCCAATACGCTAGCGGGGGTGCTGAGACCCAGTACTTC. V usage is TRBV4-2 and J usage is TRBJ2-5; 10 nucleotides match TRBD2. Germline lookup yields CDR1 LGHNA and CDR2 YNFKEQ. The CDR3 has 16 amino acids. V was pared by 2 bases and J by 5 bases, with 8 bases of the junction left unmatched.

The V and J genes are TRBV6-4 and TRBJ1-2; no firm D call. Germline CDR1 MRHNA, CDR2 SNTAGT. The CDR3 runs to 16 residues. The V end lost 0 bases, the J end lost 8 bases, and 19 bases lay between the germline ends. This chain's CDR3 is CASSDSGRKEGFGYTF. CDR3 coding DNA: TGTGCCAGCAGTGACTCGGGCCGCAAGGAGGGTTTCGGCTACACCTTC.

This clone was recorded once. CDR3: CASSEQSNIQYF. The CDR3 coding sequence is TGTGCCAGCAGTGAACAGTCAAACATTCAGTACTTC. This chain joins TRBV2 and TRBJ2-4; D is uncertain. This CDR3 is 12 amino acids long. Germline V gene sequence: CDR1 SNHLY, CDR2 FYNNEI. Trimming left V 2 bases short and J 6 bases short, with 5 bases between.

The chain couples TRBV27 to TRBJ2-1; TRBD2 might be the D (5 bases). Trimming removed 3 bases at V and 2 bases at J, with 11 bases between. The CDR3 is made up of 15 amino acids. Germline V gene sequence: CDR1 MNHEY, CDR2 SMNVEV (reference sequence). CDR3 amino acids: CASSFIMGAYNEQFF. Here the CDR3 DNA reads TGTGCCAGCAGTTTTATTATGGGAGCCTACAATGAGCAGTTCTTC.

The V gene is TRBV19, the J gene TRBJ1-3; no clear D gene. V lost 10 bases, J lost 0 bases, and 13 bases lay in between. The germline gives CDR1 LNHDA, CDR2 SQIVND (reference sequence). The CDR3 is 14 residues long. CDR3 DNA sequence: TGTGCCACCCAAAGGGTGATCTCTGGAAACACCATATATTTT. Protein sequence: CATQRVISGNTIYF.

The rearrangement links TRBV6-6 to TRBJ1-2, with D perhaps TRBD1 (6 bases). From germline, CDR1 is MNHNY and CDR2 SVGAGI (reference sequence). V dropped 6 bases and J dropped 5 bases, with 16 bases sitting between them. The CDR3 contains 14 residues. The CDR3 reads CASSRGQLGYGYTF. The CDR3 nucleotides read TGTGCCAGCAGCCGGGGGCAATTGGGGTATGGCTACACCTTC.

The chain carries TRBV19 and TRBJ1-2; TRBD1 might be the D (6 bases). The germline gives CDR1 LNHDA, CDR2 SQIVND (reference sequence). This CDR3 has 13 amino acids. V gave up 11 bases and J gave up 1 base, with 14 bases separating them. The CDR3 loop reads CAAARDNNYGYTF. In nucleotides, the CDR3 is TGTGCCGCCGCCCGGGACAATAACTATGGCTACACCTTC.

Notes on this clone: Other DNA sequences in this sample translate to the same CDR3. This chain joins TRBV19 and TRBJ2-1; TRBD2 matches 9 bases. V trimming: 3 bases; J trimming: 5 bases; junction bases outside the gene matches: 17. The germline V gene has CDR1 LNHDA and CDR2 SQIVND (reference sequence). This CDR3 region has 19 residues. CDR3 in amino acids: CASSIGGLAGGPPHNEQFF. The CDR3 coding sequence is TGTGCCAGTAGTATCGGGGGACTCGCGGGGGGGCCCCCCCACAATGAGCAGTTCTTC.

The CDR3 bases are TGTGCCAGCAGCTTACAGGGGTTGAGCACAGATACGCAGTATTTT. Encoded protein: CASSLQGLSTDTQYF. The V call is TRBV5-8, the J call TRBJ2-3, with 7 bases that match TRBD1. Trimming cost V 2 bases and J 0 bases; bases outside gene matches: 3. The CDR3 is 15 residues long. The V gene's germline CDR1 is SGHTS and CDR2 YDEGEE.

The V gene is TRBV7-6, the J gene TRBJ1-1; a weak D match, TRBD1 (5 bases). The CDR3 consists of 16 residues. V dropped 1 base and J dropped 0 bases, with 12 bases sitting between them. Looked up from germline, CDR1 is SGHVS and CDR2 is FNYEAQ. The CDR3 DNA reads TGTGCCAGCAGCTTAGTTCAGGGAGGAATGAACACTGAAGCTTTCTTT. Translating gives CASSLVQGGMNTEAFF.

The chain links TRBV6-5 to TRBJ2-2; no reliable D call. Germline CDR1 and CDR2: MNHEY and SVGAGI. Trimming removed 5 bases from V and 2 bases from J, with 12 bases in between. The CDR3 has 15 residues. The CDR3 DNA follows: TGTGCCAGCAGTAGTATAGGTTTTAACACCGGGGAGCTGTTTTTT. Translation: CASSSIGFNTGELFF.

The rearrangement links TRBV18 to TRBJ2-7; 7 positions match TRBD2. Germline V lookup: CDR1 KGHSH, CDR2 LQKENI. This CDR3 is built from 15 residues. Trimming cost V 2 bases and J 2 bases; bases outside gene matches: 6. The CDR3 reads CASSPSGTTTYEQYF. The CDR3, as DNA: TGTGCCAGCTCACCATCCGGGACTACTACCTACGAGCAGTACTTC. Full variable domain (missing parts from reference TRBV18 and TRBJ2-7): NAGVMQNPRHLVRRRGQEARLRCSPMKGHSHVYWYRQLPEEGLKFMVYLQKENIIDESGMPKERFSAEFPKEGPSILRIQQVVRGDSAAYFCASSPSGTTTYEQYFGPGTRLTVT.

The chain uses TRBV5-8 and TRBJ1-2; no clear D gene. CDR3 length equals 14 residues. Germline V CDR1 and CDR2: SGHTS, YDEGEE. V was shortened by 1 base and J by 3 bases, with 10 bases between the two germline ends. For the CDR3, the DNA is TGTGCCAGCAGCTTGTTCCAGGAGGACTATGGCTACACCTTC. This gives the protein CASSLFQEDYGYTF.

V and J are TRBV6-5 and TRBJ2-5; 9 bases fit TRBD1. CDR3 length: 13 amino acids. V trimming: 8 bases; J trimming: 2 bases; junction bases outside the gene matches: 3. Germline CDR1 and CDR2: MNHEY and SVGAGI. The CDR3 sequence: CASGDRVQETQYF. In DNA, the CDR3 is TGTGCCAGCGGGGACAGGGTTCAAGAGACCCAGTACTTC.

This chain joins TRBV7-2 and TRBJ1-2; 7 nucleotides align to TRBD1. Germline V gene lookup returns CDR1 SGHTA and CDR2 FQGNSA. The CDR3 is 15 residues long. Trimming cost V 4 bases and J 6 bases; bases outside gene matches: 11. Here the CDR3 reads CASSSPDRDRDGYTF. The DNA for the CDR3 is TGTGCCAGCAGCTCGCCCGACAGGGATAGGGATGGCTACACCTTC.

This clone is a singleton in its sample. The chain uses TRBV7-8 and TRBJ1-4; D not certain. V was shortened by 5 bases and J by 7 bases, with 14 bases between the two germline ends. The CDR3 covers 14 residues. Germline V gene data show CDR1 as SGHVS and CDR2 as FQNEAQ. CDR3 amino acids: CASSPEGVSEKLFF. CDR3 nucleotides: TGTGCCAGCAGCCCTGAAGGAGTGAGTGAAAAACTGTTTTTT.

For this clone: The same CDR3 is also encoded by other DNA sequences in this sample. This chain links TRBV7-9 with TRBJ1-5; 7 bases agree with TRBD1. The V gene end was trimmed by 3 bases and the J gene end by 1 base; junction bases not matched to a gene: 3. CDR1 is SEHNR, CDR2 FQNEAQ, per germline (reference sequence). There are 15 residues in the CDR3. Written as DNA, the CDR3 is TGTGCCAGCAGCTTCGGGACAGCCAGCAATCAGCCCCAGCATTTT. This gives the protein CASSFGTASNQPQHF.